These 9 T cell receptor beta chains were all obtained from the same sample, sequenced in a study of Ad26.COV2.S vaccination and SARS-CoV-2 variants. Regarding treatment: around 19 received Ad26.COV2.S at low or high dose, single or two shots; 5 received placebo; per-sample allocation not given. Sampling took place 63 days after the first vaccine or placebo injection. The repertoire was sequenced with immunoSEQ multiplex PCR; TCRdb's copy has only in-frame clones and lacks some. The sample has hundreds of thousands of clones; approximately 86% are singletons. The sequencing here drew on peripheral blood, taken in a trial of Ad26.COV2.S vaccine versus placebo. These receptor sequences come from a person between 18 and 65 years old who received the Ad26.COV2.S COVID-19 vaccine or a placebo.

V and J are TRBV7-9 and TRBJ2-3, with a possible D match to TRBD2 (6 bases). V was shortened by 4 bases and J by 1 base, with 9 bases between the two germline ends. CDR3 length equals 14 residues. Germline lookup yields CDR1 SEHNR and CDR2 FQNEAQ (reference sequence). DNA for the CDR3: TGTGCCAGCAGCTCATCTAGCGGCACAGATACGCAGTATTTT. It codes for CASSSSSGTDTQYF.

The chain carries TRBV23-1 and TRBJ1-5, with D tentatively TRBD1 (6 bases). TRBV23-1 is known as an ORF, though its function is uncertain. This CDR3 spans 15 amino acids. V was trimmed by 4 bases and J by 2 bases, leaving 12 bases between them. Here the CDR3 DNA reads TGCGCCAGCAGTCTCGGGGGGGGCGGCAATCAGCCCCAGCATTTT. It specifies CASSLGGGGNQPQHF.

This rearrangement joins TRBV12-5 to TRBJ2-1; 12 bases are shared with TRBD2. V shed 7 bases, J shed 6 bases, and the junction held 13 bases outside the gene matches. Germline V lookup: CDR1 LGHNT, CDR2 FRNRAP. CDR3 length equals 17 residues. The CDR3, as DNA: TGTGCTAGTGCCCAGGGGCTAGCGGGGGGGCTTCGCAATGAGCAGTTCTTC. Encoded protein: CASAQGLAGGLRNEQFF.

This clone appeared once. This chain joins TRBV14 and TRBJ2-3; 11 positions agree with TRBD2. The CDR3 is made up of 15 amino acids. Unmatched junction bases numbered 4, after V lost 4 bases and J lost 4 bases. Germline values: CDR1 SGHDN, CDR2 FVKESK. The CDR3 nucleotides read TGTGCCAGCAGCCTTTTAGCGGGAGGGCCAGATACGCAGTATTTT. Translated, it gives CASSLLAGGPDTQYF.

The J gene is TRBJ2-7, the V gene TRBV7-2; no firm D call. Germline assignment: CDR1 SGHTA and CDR2 FQGNSA. The V end lost 0 bases, the J end lost 2 bases, and 5 bases lay between the germline ends. The CDR3 runs to 13 residues. CDR3: CASSLAQTYEQYF. The CDR3, as DNA: TGTGCCAGCAGCTTAGCGCAGACCTACGAGCAGTACTTC.

The chain carries TRBV18 and TRBJ1-5; 9 bases agree with TRBD1. The CDR3 runs 14 residues. The V gene's germline CDR1 is KGHSH and CDR2 LQKENI. V lost 1 base, J lost 5 bases, and 0 bases stayed unmatched. The CDR3 spells CASSPRQGDQPQHF. The CDR3 DNA is TGTGCCAGCTCACCACGACAGGGGGATCAGCCCCAGCATTTT.

V gene TRBV28 combines with J gene TRBJ1-2, with 10 bases fitting TRBD1. The germline gives CDR1 MDHEN, CDR2 SYDVKM. The CDR3 has 15 amino acids. The ends lost 3 bases at V and 3 bases at J; junction bases unmatched: 4. The DNA for the CDR3 is TGTGCCAGCAGTTTCCGACAGGGGGCACACTATGGCTACACCTTC. This sequence encodes CASSFRQGAHYGYTF.

The chain recombines TRBV28 with TRBJ2-7; D gene unclear. V lost 3 bases and J 3 bases, leaving 21 bases between the germline ends. The CDR3 length is 17 residues. Per germline, CDR1 MDHEN and CDR2 SYDVKM. CDR3 in amino acids: CASSFPSLQGVNYEQYF. CDR3 DNA: TGTGCCAGCAGTTTCCCCAGCTTACAAGGAGTCAACTACGAGCAGTACTTC.

The rearrangement uses TRBV11-3 and TRBJ1-1; TRBD1 matches at 8 bases. Per the germline V gene, CDR1 is SGHNT and CDR2 is YENEEA. The CDR3 runs to 13 residues. Trimming removed 5 bases from V and 1 base from J; junction bases left unmatched: 0. The CDR3 sequence: CASSTGGNTEAFF. CDR3 nucleotide sequence: TGTGCCAGCAGCACAGGGGGGAACACTGAAGCTTTCTTT.